These 15 T cell receptor beta chains were all obtained from the same sample, sequenced in a study of radiation and T cells in renal cell carcinoma. TCRdb keeps only in-frame clones here, not all; method: immunoSEQ multiplex PCR. The sample records about 130,000 clones, roughly 80% being singletons. Specified time point: baseline pretreatment blood. This sample's treatment: 15 Gy SBRT to primary tumor, nephrectomy 4 weeks later. Sequencing was performed on blood, taken from a patient whose treatment included radiotherapy and nephrectomy. The receptors come from a woman aged 55-75 years with renal cell carcinoma.

This chain connects TRBV10-3 to TRBJ2-7; TRBD2 agrees at 7 bases. The CDR3 covers 17 residues. Germline loops: CDR1 ENHRY, CDR2 SYGVKD. After removal of 0 bases from V and 0 bases from J, the junction contained 8 bases not matched to a gene. In nucleotides, the CDR3 is TGTGCCATCAGTGAGTCGATGGCTAGCGGAGACTCCTACGAGCAGTACTTC. Its translation is CAISESMASGDSYEQYF.

This clone was observed once. V gene TRBV19 combines with J gene TRBJ2-5, with TRBD1 identical over 7 bases. This CDR3 contains 12 residues. With V trimmed by 6 bases and J by 2 bases, 0 bases remained unmatched. Germline V gene sequence: CDR1 LNHDA, CDR2 SQIVND (reference sequence). The CDR3, as DNA: TGTGCCAGTAGGACAGGGCAAGAGACCCAGTACTTC. Translating it yields CASRTGQETQYF.

This sequence joins TRBV15 and TRBJ1-1; D might be TRBD1 (6 bases). Trimming took 3 bases from V and 1 from J, leaving 12 bases between them. Germline V gene sequence: CDR1 LNHNV, CDR2 YYDKDF (reference sequence). CDR3 length: 15 amino acids. The CDR3 is CATSSPRGQNTEAFF. The DNA for the CDR3 is TGTGCCACCAGCAGCCCCAGGGGCCAGAACACTGAAGCTTTCTTT.

Concerning this clone itself: A junction end diverges from the germline sequence, so it may reflect a read error. The chain couples TRBV7-6 to TRBJ2-5, with 9 positions matching TRBD1. The CDR3 covers 16 residues. Germline CDR1 is SGHVS and CDR2 is FNYEAQ. The chain's CDR3 is CASTLVRGQGQETQYF. CDR3 sequence (DNA): TGTGCCAGCACCTTAGTTCGGGGACAGGGACAAGAGACCCAGTACTTC. Complete variable domain (other parts from reference TRBV7-6 and TRBJ2-5): GAGVSQSPRYKVTKRGQDVALRCDPISGHVSLYWYRQALGQGPEFLTYFNYEAQQDKSGLPNDRFSAERPEGSISTLTIQRTEQRDSAMYRCASTLVRGQGQETQYFGPGTRLLVL.

J is TRBJ1-1 and V is TRBV27; a possible D gene is TRBD1 (5 bases). The V gene lost 5 bases and the J gene lost 4 bases, with 17 bases spanning the gap. CDR1 and CDR2 (germline): MNHEY, SMNVEV (reference sequence). This CDR3 has 15 residues. Here the CDR3 DNA reads TGTGCCAGCAGTGAGGGACGGACTTATGCCACTGAAGCTTTCTTT. Its protein is CASSEGRTYATEAFF.

CDR3 region: CASSLQGVGNTIYF. CDR3 DNA sequence: TGTGCCAGCAGCTTACAGGGGGTTGGAAACACCATATATTTT. The chain carries TRBV13 and TRBJ1-3; 7 nucleotides line up with TRBD1. The trim removed 2 bases at V and 3 bases at J, leaving 1 base unmatched. The CDR3 is 14 amino acids. The germline CDR1 and CDR2 sequences are PRHDT and FYEKMQ (reference sequence).

This clone has a single count. The chain carries TRBV6-5 and TRBJ2-3; either TRBD1 or TRBD2 may supply D (5 bases each). The CDR3 covers 15 residues. Trimming left V 6 bases short and J 4 bases short, with 17 bases between. In germline, CDR1 is MNHEY, CDR2 SVGAGI. The CDR3 is CASSRGGWGSDTQYF. The CDR3 region has the DNA TGTGCCAGCAGCCGGGGCGGGTGGGGTTCAGATACGCAGTATTTT.

As DNA, the CDR3 is TGTGCCAGCAGCTTGGTTGGCGGTCCTCGGGATGAGCAGTTCTTC. Translated, it gives CASSLVGGPRDEQFF. This chain uses TRBV5-4 with TRBJ2-1; D unresolved. V was pared by 0 bases and J by 8 bases, with 15 bases between. This CDR3 has 15 amino acids. Germline V gene sequence: CDR1 SGHNT, CDR2 YYREEE (reference sequence).

J is TRBJ2-5 and V is TRBV5-4; the D gene could be TRBD1 or TRBD2 (5 bases each). Germline V gives CDR1 SGHNT, CDR2 YYREEE (reference sequence). The CDR3 runs 14 residues. V was pared by 4 bases and J by 6 bases, with 16 bases between. The CDR3 region has the DNA TGTGCCAGCAGCCGTCTTGGGACGTGGAAGACCCAGTACTTC. It specifies CASSRLGTWKTQYF.

V is TRBV7-2 and J is TRBJ1-2; unclear D gene. Germline loops: CDR1 SGHTA, CDR2 FQGNSA. The CDR3 totals 14 residues. V gave up 5 bases and J gave up 2 bases, with 12 bases separating them. The CDR3 DNA follows: TGTGCCAGCAGCCCGGGGAGGGCCAACTATGGCTACACCTTC. Encoded protein: CASSPGRANYGYTF.

This clone was counted once. This chain connects TRBV10-3 to TRBJ2-2, with D tentatively TRBD1 (6 bases). Deletions cut 10 bases from V and 2 bases from J, with 14 bases between. The germline V gene has CDR1 ENHRY and CDR2 SYGVKD. This CDR3 has 14 residues. The CDR3 region is CATKDRSNTGELFF. DNA for the CDR3: TGTGCCACGAAAGACAGGTCTAACACCGGGGAGCTGTTTTTT.

The chain couples TRBV4-1 to TRBJ2-5, with TRBD1 matching 9 bases. Trimming at V came to 5 bases and at J to 4 bases, leaving 5 bases not matched to a gene. The germline V gene has CDR1 MGHRA and CDR2 YSYEKL. The CDR3 spans 14 residues. The chain's CDR3 is CASSVQGARETQYF. CDR3 sequence (DNA): TGCGCCAGCAGCGTACAGGGGGCGCGAGAGACCCAGTACTTC.

The gene calls are TRBV6-1 and TRBJ1-2; D remains ambiguous. The CDR3 runs to 14 residues. V was shortened by 1 base and J by 4 bases, with 10 bases between the two germline ends. From germline, CDR1 is MNHNS and CDR2 SASEGT. CDR3 in amino acids: CASSEEAQTYGYTF. CDR3 coding DNA: TGTGCCAGCAGTGAAGAGGCCCAGACCTATGGCTACACCTTC.

The chain links TRBV2 to TRBJ2-1; D ambiguous. The CDR3 covers 15 residues. Germline V gene data show CDR1 as SNHLY and CDR2 as FYNNEI. V was clipped by 1 base and J by 9 bases, with 16 bases between them. The CDR3 reads CASSEVGLGSPEQFF. The CDR3 nucleotides are TGTGCCAGCAGTGAAGTAGGCCTAGGTAGTCCTGAGCAGTTCTTC.

The V call is TRBV5-5, the J call TRBJ2-3, with 7 bases that match TRBD2. Germline CDR1 and CDR2: SGHKS and YYEKEE (reference sequence). Trimming took 6 bases from V and 2 from J; bases not matched to a gene: 12. CDR3 length equals 16 residues. The CDR3 nucleotides read TGTGCCAGCAACCGCCTAGCGGAGCCTTCCACAGATACGCAGTATTTT. It is translated as CASNRLAEPSTDTQYF.